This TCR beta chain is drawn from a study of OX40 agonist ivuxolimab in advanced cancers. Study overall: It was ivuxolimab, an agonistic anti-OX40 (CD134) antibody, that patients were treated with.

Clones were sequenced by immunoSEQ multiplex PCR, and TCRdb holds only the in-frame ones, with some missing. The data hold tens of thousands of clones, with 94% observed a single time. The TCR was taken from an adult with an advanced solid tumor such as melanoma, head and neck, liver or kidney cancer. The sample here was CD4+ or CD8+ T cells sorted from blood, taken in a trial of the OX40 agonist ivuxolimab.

The CDR3: CASSQDWDSSYGYTF. The CDR3, as DNA: TGCGCCAGCAGCCAAGATTGGGACAGTTCTTATGGCTACACCTTC. The rearrangement joins TRBV4-3 to TRBJ1-2; 7 bases are a match to TRBD1. There are 15 residues in the CDR3. Germline-derived CDR1 and CDR2 are LGHNA and YSLEER. V lost 0 bases, J lost 5 bases, and 6 bases stayed unmatched.